This T cell receptor (beta chain) emerged from a study of blood T cells in healthy people across ages. Study-wide findings and caveats: A roughly linear age-dependent decrease characterized TCR beta diversity per million T cells. What prevented conclusive comparison of naive and antigen-experienced cells was that PBMCs were unsorted.

Comments on this clonotype: The antigen is not known.

Through a sample-barcoded 5' primer and a J-beta primer mix, a second PCR was run for roughly 7 to 11 cycles. A template-switch adaptor with 12 random nucleotides tagged each cDNA molecule. One entry per CDR3 protein results from TCRdb running MiXCR on the 5' RACE reads. In the table there are 1.5 million or so distinct CDR3 sequences, approximately 40% of which are singletons. Sample donors were healthy Caucasian individuals that came from Russia, aged roughly 6 to 100. Sequencing used blood. This receptor was taken from a woman under 30 in good health.

CDR3 residues: CASSLYSTSGKRAGELFF. CDR3 bases: TGTGCCAGCAGTTTATACTCAACTAGCGGCAAAAGGGCCGGGGAGCTGTTTTTT. V is TRBV12-3 or TRBV12-4 and J is TRBJ2-2, with TRBD2 matching over 8 bases. CDR3 length: 18 amino acids. J gave up 6 bases and V 2 bases, and 14 bases lay outside the gene matches.